This T cell receptor (beta chain) comes out of a study of T cells in Graves' hyperthyroidism and ophthalmopathy. Study-level findings and limits: The authors' 13 V-J model separated ophthalmopathy from stable hyperthyroidism.

Stable Graves' hyperthyroidism meant no ophthalmopathy progression within 18 months. Criteria for exclusion of patients were uncontrolled infection, other autoimmune disease, pregnancy or lactation. CDR3 size: 12 residues. Germline V lookup: CDR1 SQVTM, CDR2 ANQGSEA. TCR beta CDR3 region amplification was performed from RNA transcripts. TCR CDR3 underwent first-round RT-PCR with the HTBI primer set. MiXCR was run by TCRdb on the multiplex PCR reads, yielding one entry per CDR3 protein. The table shows a few hundred thousand distinct CDR3 sequences, with 40% to 55% occurring only once. Of note for this clonotype: What it recognizes is unknown. Germline and junction disagree at one end, which may indicate a read error.

The source of this sequence is a woman between 18 and 29 years old with Graves' hyperthyroidism. This chain connects TRBV29-1 to TRBJ2-7; 7 positions agree with TRBD2. Material for sequencing was peripheral blood or thyroid tissue (not recorded which). The CDR3 loop reads CSVISGGSEQHF. The CDR3, as DNA: TGCAGCGTTATCTCGGGGGGAAGCGAGCAGCACTTC.